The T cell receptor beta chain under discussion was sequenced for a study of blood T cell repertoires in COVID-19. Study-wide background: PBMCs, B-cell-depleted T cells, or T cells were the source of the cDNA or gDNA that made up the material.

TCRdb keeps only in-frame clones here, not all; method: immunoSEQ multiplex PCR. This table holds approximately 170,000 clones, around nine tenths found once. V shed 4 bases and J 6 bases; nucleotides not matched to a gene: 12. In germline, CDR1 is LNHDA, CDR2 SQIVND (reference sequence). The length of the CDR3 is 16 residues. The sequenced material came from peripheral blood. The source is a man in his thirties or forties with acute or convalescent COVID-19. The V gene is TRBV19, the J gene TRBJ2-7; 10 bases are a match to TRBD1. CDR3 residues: CASSTPTGGKGGEQYF. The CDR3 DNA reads TGTGCCAGTAGTACCCCGACAGGGGGCAAGGGAGGCGAGCAGTACTTC. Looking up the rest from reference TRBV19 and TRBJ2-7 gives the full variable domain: DGGITQSPKYLFRKEGQNVTLSCEQNLNHDAMYWYRQDPGQGLRLIYYSQIVNDFQKGDIAEGYSVSREKKESFPLTVTSAQKNPTAFYLCASSTPTGGKGGEQYFGPGTRLTVT.